This T cell receptor beta chain was sequenced in a study of post-analysis software for immune sequencing data. Study results and limitations: Controls' normalized Chao1 diversity significantly exceeded that of multiple sclerosis patients. Strong co-clustering by F measure was seen for same-batch samples. There were about 5 TRBV segments more frequent in patients than controls, and TRBV5-6, TRBV5-1 and TRBV20-1 were among them.

Notes on this clonotype: As yet, its antigen is unknown. The CDR3 end shows no conserved phenylalanine or tryptophan, and so a read error is likely.

Per the germline V gene, CDR1 is SGDLS and CDR2 is YYNGEE. This CDR3 has 13 amino acids. V lost 0 bases and J lost 8, with 9 bases in between. cDNA libraries of TCR beta carried unique molecular identifiers. The yield from roughly 1 to 10 million T cells was roughly 500,000 cDNA molecules in total. TCRdb ran MiXCR on the PCR reads and lists one entry per CDR3 protein. The repertoire holds about 680,000 distinct CDR3 sequences, 55% to 70% seen once, with 11% in the top ten. Material: blood. This receptor was obtained from a girl aged 2-10 years with multiple sclerosis. The rearrangement joins TRBV9 to TRBJ2-1; D might be TRBD1 (6 bases). The CDR3 here is CASSVGTVDEQFL. CDR3 nucleotide sequence: TGTGCCAGCAGCGTAGGGACAGTCGATGAGCAGTTCTTG.